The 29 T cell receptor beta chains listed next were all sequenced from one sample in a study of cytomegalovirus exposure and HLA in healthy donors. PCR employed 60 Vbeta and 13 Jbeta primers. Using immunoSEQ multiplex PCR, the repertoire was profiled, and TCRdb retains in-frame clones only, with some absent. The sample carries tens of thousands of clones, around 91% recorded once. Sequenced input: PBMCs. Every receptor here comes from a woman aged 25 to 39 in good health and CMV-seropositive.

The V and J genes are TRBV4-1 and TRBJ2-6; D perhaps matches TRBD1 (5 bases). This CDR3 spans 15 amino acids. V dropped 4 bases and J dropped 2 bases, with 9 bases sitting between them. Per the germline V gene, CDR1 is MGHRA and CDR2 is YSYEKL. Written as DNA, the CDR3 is TGCGCCAGCAGCCGGGGCTTAACTGGGGCCAACGTCCTGACTTTC. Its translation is CASSRGLTGANVLTF.

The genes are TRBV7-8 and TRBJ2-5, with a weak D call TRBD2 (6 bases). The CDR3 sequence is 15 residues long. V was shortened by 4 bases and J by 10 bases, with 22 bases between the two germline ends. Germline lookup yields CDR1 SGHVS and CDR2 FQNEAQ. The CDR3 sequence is CASSYSKGTAGSQYF. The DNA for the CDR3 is TGTGCCAGCAGCTATTCAAAGGGGACCGCGGGGAGCCAGTACTTC.

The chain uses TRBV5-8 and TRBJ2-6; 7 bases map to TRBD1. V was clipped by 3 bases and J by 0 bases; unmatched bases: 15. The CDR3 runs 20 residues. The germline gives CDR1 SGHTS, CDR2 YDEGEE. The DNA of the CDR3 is TGTGCCAGCAGCTCGGGACAGCACCTCCGCAGGACCTCTGGGGCCAACGTCCTGACTTTC. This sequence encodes CASSSGQHLRRTSGANVLTF.

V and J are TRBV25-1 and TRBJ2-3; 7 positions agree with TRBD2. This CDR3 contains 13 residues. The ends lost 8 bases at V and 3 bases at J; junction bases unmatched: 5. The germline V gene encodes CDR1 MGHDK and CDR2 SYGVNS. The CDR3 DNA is TGTGCCAGCGGGGCGGGAGTAACAGATACGCAGTATTTT. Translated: CASGAGVTDTQYF.

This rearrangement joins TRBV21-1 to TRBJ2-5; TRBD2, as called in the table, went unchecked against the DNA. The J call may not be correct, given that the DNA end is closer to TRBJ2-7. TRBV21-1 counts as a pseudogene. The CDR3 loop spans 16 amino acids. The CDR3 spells CASSGAWTSEKYEQYF. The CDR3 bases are TGTGCCAGCAGCGGCGCTTGGACTAGCGAGAAATACGAGCAGTACTTC.

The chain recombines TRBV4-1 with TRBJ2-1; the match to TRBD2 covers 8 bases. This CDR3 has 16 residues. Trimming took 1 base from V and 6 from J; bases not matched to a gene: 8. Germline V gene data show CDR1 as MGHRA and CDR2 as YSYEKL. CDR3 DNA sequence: TGCGCCAGCAGCCAAGTAGCCGGGAGGGCCTCCAATGAGCAGTTCTTC. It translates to CASSQVAGRASNEQFF.

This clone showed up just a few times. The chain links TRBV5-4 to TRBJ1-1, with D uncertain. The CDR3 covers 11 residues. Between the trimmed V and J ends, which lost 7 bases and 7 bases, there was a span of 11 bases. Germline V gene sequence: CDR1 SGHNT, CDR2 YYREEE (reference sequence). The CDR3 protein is CASVGRGEAFF. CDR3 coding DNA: TGTGCCAGCGTGGGTAGAGGTGAAGCTTTCTTT.

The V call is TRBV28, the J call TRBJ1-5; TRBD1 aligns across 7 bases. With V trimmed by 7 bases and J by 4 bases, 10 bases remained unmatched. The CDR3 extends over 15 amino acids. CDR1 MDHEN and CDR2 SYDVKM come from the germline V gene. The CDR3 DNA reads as TGTGCCAGCACCCAAAGTAGGGGGCTGAATCAGCCCCAGCATTTT. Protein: CASTQSRGLNQPQHF. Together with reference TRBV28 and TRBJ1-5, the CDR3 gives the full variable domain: DVKVTQSSRYLVKRTGEKVFLECVQDMDHENMFWYRQDPGLGLRLIYFSYDVKMKEKGDIPEGYSVSREKKERFSLILESASTNQTSMYLCASTQSRGLNQPQHFGDGTRLSIL.

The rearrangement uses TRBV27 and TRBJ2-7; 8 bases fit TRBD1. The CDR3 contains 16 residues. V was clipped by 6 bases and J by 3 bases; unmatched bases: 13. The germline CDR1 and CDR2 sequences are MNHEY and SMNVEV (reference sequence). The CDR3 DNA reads TGTGCCAGCAGCACCCCCCCCGGGACAGGAATCTACGAGCAGTACTTC. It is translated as CASSTPPGTGIYEQYF.

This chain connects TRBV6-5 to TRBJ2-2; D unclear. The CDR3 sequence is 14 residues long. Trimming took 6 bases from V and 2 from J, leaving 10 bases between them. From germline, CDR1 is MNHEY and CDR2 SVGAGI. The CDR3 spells CASRRTTNTGELFF. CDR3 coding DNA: TGTGCCAGCAGACGAACTACAAACACCGGGGAGCTGTTTTTT.

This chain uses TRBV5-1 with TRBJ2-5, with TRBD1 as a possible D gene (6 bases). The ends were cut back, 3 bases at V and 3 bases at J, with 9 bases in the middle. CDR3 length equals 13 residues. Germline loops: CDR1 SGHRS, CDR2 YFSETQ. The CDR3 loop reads CASSSQGKETQYF. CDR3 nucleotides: TGCGCCAGCAGCTCTCAGGGGAAAGAGACCCAGTACTTC. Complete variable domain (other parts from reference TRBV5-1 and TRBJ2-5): KAGVTQTPRYLIKTRGQQVTLSCSPISGHRSVSWYQQTPGQGLQFLFEYFSETQRNKGNFPGRFSGRQFSNSRSEMNVSTLELGDSALYLCASSSQGKETQYFGPGTRLLVL.

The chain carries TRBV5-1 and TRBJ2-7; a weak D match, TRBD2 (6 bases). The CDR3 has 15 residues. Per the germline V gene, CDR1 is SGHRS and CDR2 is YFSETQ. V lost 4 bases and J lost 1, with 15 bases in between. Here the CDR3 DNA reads TGCGCCAGCAGCCTCGGGGGTTTCCCATCCTACGAGCAGTACTTC. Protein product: CASSLGGFPSYEQYF.

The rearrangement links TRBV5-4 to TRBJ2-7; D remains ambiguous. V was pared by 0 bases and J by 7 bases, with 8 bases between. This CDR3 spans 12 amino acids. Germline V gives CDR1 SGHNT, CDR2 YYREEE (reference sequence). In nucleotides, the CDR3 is TGTGCCAGCAGCTTGGATGGTAGAGAGCAGTACTTC. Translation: CASSLDGREQYF.

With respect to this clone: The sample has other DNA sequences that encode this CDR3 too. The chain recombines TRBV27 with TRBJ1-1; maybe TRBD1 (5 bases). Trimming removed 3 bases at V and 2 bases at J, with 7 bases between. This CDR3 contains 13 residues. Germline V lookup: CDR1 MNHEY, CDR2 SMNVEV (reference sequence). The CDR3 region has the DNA TGTGCCAGCAGTTTTCAGGGCAACACTGAAGCTTTCTTT. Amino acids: CASSFQGNTEAFF.

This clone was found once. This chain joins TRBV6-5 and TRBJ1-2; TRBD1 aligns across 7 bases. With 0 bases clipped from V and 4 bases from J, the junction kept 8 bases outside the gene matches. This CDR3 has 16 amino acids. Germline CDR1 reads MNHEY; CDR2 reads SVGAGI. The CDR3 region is CASSYSGTASSYGYTF. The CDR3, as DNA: TGTGCCAGCAGTTACTCGGGGACAGCGTCCTCCTATGGCTACACCTTC.

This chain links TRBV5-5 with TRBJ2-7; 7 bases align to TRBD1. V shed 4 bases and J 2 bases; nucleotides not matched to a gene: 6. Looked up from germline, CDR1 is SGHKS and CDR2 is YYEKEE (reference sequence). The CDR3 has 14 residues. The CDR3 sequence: CASSIRDRPYEQYF. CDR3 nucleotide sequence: TGTGCCAGCAGCATCCGGGACAGACCCTACGAGCAGTACTTC. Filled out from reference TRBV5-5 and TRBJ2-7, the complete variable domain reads DAGVTQSPTHLIKTRGQQVTLRCSPISGHKSVSWYQQVLGQGPQFIFQYYEKEERGRGNFPDRFSARQFPNYSSELNVNALLLGDSALYLCASSIRDRPYEQYFGPGTRLTVT.

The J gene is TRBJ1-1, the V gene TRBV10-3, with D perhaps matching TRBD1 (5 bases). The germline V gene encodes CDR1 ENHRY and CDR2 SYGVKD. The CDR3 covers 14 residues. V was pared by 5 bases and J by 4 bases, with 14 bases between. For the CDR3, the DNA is TGTGCCATCAGTCTACAGGACGTGAGCACTGAAGCTTTCTTT. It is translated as CAISLQDVSTEAFF.

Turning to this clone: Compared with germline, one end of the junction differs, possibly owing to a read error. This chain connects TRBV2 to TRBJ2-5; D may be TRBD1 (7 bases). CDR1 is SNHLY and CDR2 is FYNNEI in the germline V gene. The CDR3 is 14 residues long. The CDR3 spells CASSPTGRQEAQYF. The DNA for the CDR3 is TGTGCCAGCAGTCCGACAGGGAGGCAAGAGGCCCAGTACTTC.

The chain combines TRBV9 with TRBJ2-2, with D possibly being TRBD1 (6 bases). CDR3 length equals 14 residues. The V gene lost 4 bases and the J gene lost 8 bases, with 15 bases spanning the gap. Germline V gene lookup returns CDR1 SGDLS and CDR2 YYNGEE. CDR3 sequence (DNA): TGTGCCAGCAGCTCAACAGGGTTGGCAGGGGAGCTGTTTTTT. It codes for CASSSTGLAGELFF.

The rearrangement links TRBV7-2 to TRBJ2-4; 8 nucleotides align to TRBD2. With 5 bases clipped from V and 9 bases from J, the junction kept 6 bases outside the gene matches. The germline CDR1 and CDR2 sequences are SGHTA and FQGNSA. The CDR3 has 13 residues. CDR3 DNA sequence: TGTGCCAGCAGCAAGACTAGCGACGGCATTCAGTACTTC. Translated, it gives CASSKTSDGIQYF.

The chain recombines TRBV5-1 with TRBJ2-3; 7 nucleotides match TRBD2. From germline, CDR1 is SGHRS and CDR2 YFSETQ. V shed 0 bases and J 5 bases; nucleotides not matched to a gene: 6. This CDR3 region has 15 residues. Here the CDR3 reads CASSLGPREKDTQYF. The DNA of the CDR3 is TGCGCCAGCAGCTTGGGTCCGCGGGAGAAAGATACGCAGTATTTT. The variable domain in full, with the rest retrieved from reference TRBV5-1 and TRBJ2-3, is KAGVTQTPRYLIKTRGQQVTLSCSPISGHRSVSWYQQTPGQGLQFLFEYFSETQRNKGNFPGRFSGRQFSNSRSEMNVSTLELGDSALYLCASSLGPREKDTQYFGPGTRLTVL.

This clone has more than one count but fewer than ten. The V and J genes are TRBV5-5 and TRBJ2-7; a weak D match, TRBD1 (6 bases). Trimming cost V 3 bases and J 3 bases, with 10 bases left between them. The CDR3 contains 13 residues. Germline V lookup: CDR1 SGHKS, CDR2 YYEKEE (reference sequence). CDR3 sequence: CASSSEDSYEQYF. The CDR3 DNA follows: TGTGCCAGCAGCTCCGAGGACAGCTACGAGCAGTACTTC.

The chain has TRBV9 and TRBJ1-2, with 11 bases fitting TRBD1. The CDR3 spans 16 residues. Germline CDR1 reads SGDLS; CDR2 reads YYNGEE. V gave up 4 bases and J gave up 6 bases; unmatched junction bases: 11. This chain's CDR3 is CASSPTGQGAPDGYTF. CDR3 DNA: TGTGCCAGCAGCCCAACCGGACAGGGGGCGCCTGATGGCTACACCTTC.

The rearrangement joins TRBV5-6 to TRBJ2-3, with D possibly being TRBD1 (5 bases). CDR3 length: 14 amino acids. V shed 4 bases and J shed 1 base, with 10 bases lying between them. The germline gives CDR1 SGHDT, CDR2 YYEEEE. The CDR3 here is CASSPLTGTDTQYF. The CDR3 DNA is TGTGCCAGCAGCCCATTGACAGGCACAGATACGCAGTATTTT.

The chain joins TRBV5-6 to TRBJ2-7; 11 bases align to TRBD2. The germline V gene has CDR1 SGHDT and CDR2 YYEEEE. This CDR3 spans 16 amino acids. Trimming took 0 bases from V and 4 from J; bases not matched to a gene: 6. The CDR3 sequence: CASSLDTSGRRYEQYF. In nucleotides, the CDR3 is TGTGCCAGCAGCTTGGATACTAGCGGGAGAAGATACGAGCAGTACTTC.

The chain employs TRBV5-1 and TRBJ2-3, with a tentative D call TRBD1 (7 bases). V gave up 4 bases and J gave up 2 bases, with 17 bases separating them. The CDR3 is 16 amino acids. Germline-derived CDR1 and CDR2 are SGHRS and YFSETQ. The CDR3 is CASSPGDSLITDTQYF. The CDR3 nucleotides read TGCGCCAGCAGCCCGGGGGACAGTTTAATCACAGATACGCAGTATTTT.

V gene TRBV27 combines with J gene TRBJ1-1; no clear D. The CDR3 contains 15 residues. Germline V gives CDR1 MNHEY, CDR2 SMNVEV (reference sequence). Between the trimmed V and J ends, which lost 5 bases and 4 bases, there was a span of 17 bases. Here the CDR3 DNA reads TGTGCCAGCAGTCCCAGCGCCCGGCTTCGCACTGAAGCTTTCTTT. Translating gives CASSPSARLRTEAFF.

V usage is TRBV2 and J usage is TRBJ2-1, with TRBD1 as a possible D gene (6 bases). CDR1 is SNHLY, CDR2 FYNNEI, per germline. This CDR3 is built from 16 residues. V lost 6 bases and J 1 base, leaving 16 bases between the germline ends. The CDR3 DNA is TGTGCCAGCAGCCCCGACAGGAGAGGTTCCTACAATGAGCAGTTCTTC. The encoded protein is CASSPDRRGSYNEQFF.

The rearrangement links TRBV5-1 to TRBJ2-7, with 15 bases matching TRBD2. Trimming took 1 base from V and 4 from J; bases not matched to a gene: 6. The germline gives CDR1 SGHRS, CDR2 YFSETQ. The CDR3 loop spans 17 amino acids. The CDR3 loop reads CASSLKRGLAGGYEQYF. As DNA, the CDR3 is TGCGCCAGCAGCTTGAAACGGGGACTAGCGGGAGGTTACGAGCAGTACTTC.